The 9 T cell receptor beta chains reported below all come from one sample, sequenced in a study of cytomegalovirus exposure and HLA in healthy donors. The PCR had 60 Vbeta and 13 Jbeta primers. Clones were sequenced by immunoSEQ multiplex PCR, and TCRdb holds only the in-frame ones, with some missing. The repertoire consists of 100,000 to 150,000 clones, with 74% occurring once and the leading ten covering about 4%. The sequencing sample was made of PBMCs. All receptors come from a woman aged 45-60 years in good health and CMV-seropositive.

This chain uses TRBV5-1 with TRBJ1-3; D call uncertain. Between the trimmed V and J ends, which lost 0 bases and 4 bases, there was a span of 8 bases. CDR3 length: 14 amino acids. CDR1 and CDR2 (germline): SGHRS, YFSETQ. The CDR3 loop is CASSLGESGNTIYF. The CDR3 DNA follows: TGCGCCAGCAGCTTGGGGGAGTCAGGAAACACCATATATTTT. The full variable domain, its missing parts supplied by reference TRBV5-1 and TRBJ1-3, is KAGVTQTPRYLIKTRGQQVTLSCSPISGHRSVSWYQQTPGQGLQFLFEYFSETQRNKGNFPGRFSGRQFSNSRSEMNVSTLELGDSALYLCASSLGESGNTIYFGEGSWLTVV.

The chain carries TRBV5-6 and TRBJ2-7, with D maybe TRBD2 (6 bases). V dropped 1 base and J dropped 2 bases, with 16 bases sitting between them. CDR3 length: 16 residues. The germline CDR1 and CDR2 sequences are SGHDT and YYEEEE. Here the CDR3 reads CASSLRGRRVAYEQYF. CDR3 bases: TGTGCCAGCAGCTTGAGAGGACGGAGGGTAGCCTACGAGCAGTACTTC. Drawing the rest from reference TRBV5-6 and TRBJ2-7, the complete variable domain is DAGVTQSPTHLIKTRGQQVTLRCSPKSGHDTVSWYQQALGQGPQFIFQYYEEEERQRGNFPDRFSGHQFPNYSSELNVNALLLGDSALYLCASSLRGRRVAYEQYFGPGTRLTVT.

The V gene is TRBV27, the J gene TRBJ1-5, with no clear D. Germline CDR1 reads MNHEY; CDR2 reads SMNVEV (reference sequence). Trimming pared 5 bases from V and 2 bases from J, leaving 13 bases between. The CDR3 has 15 residues. In nucleotides, the CDR3 is TGTGCCAGCAGTCCCTGGGAGGAAGGCAATCAGCCCCAGCATTTT. Its translation: CASSPWEEGNQPQHF.

The chain carries TRBV10-3 and TRBJ1-5; D uncertain. CDR3 length equals 17 residues. Trimming cost V 4 bases and J 0 bases, with 16 bases left between them. Germline V lookup: CDR1 ENHRY, CDR2 SYGVKD. CDR3 loop: CAISARGSGDSNQPQHF. In DNA form, the CDR3 reads TGTGCCATCAGTGCGAGAGGGTCCGGGGATAGCAATCAGCCCCAGCATTTT.

This clone was seen more than once but under ten times. In DNA, the CDR3 is TGCAGCGGGACTAGCACAGATACGCAGTATTTT. As protein: CSGTSTDTQYF. This chain links TRBV29-1 with TRBJ2-3; weak D call: TRBD2 (5 bases). The germline V and J ends were trimmed by 7 bases and 0 bases, with 5 bases remaining between them. The CDR3 runs 11 residues. Germline V gene data show CDR1 as SQVTM and CDR2 as ANQGSEA.

The CDR3 protein is CSAGHNTDTQYF. As DNA, the CDR3 is TGCAGCGCTGGACACAACACAGATACGCAGTATTTT. This sequence joins TRBV29-1 and TRBJ2-3, with D possibly TRBD1 on 5 matching bases. The CDR3 is made up of 12 amino acids. CDR1 is SQVTM and CDR2 is ANQGSEA in the germline V gene. V dropped 7 bases and J dropped 2 bases, with 10 bases sitting between them.

The chain carries TRBV7-6 and TRBJ2-1; D call uncertain. Trimming shortened V by 4 bases and J by 6 bases, and 10 bases separated the two germline ends. Germline V lookup: CDR1 SGHVS, CDR2 FNYEAQ. The CDR3 spans 13 residues. CDR3 amino acids: CASSSEVANEQFF. In DNA, the CDR3 is TGTGCCAGCAGCTCAGAGGTTGCCAATGAGCAGTTCTTC.

This clone showed up just a few times. The chain links TRBV5-1 to TRBJ2-5, with a possible D match to TRBD1 (5 bases). Germline loops: CDR1 SGHRS, CDR2 YFSETQ. Deletions cut 0 bases from V and 2 bases from J, with 14 bases between. The CDR3 contains 16 residues. This CDR3 is CASSLADRTRQETQYF. For the CDR3, the DNA is TGCGCCAGCAGCTTGGCAGATCGGACAAGACAAGAGACCCAGTACTTC.

This clone was detected once. The chain links TRBV25-1 to TRBJ2-1; TRBD2 might be the D (5 bases). Trimming removed 9 bases at V and 3 bases at J, with 15 bases between. The CDR3 runs to 14 residues. Germline V CDR1 and CDR2: MGHDK, SYGVNS. The CDR3: CASRESVGYNEQFF. The CDR3 DNA is TGTGCCAGTAGGGAGTCGGTAGGCTACAATGAGCAGTTCTTC.